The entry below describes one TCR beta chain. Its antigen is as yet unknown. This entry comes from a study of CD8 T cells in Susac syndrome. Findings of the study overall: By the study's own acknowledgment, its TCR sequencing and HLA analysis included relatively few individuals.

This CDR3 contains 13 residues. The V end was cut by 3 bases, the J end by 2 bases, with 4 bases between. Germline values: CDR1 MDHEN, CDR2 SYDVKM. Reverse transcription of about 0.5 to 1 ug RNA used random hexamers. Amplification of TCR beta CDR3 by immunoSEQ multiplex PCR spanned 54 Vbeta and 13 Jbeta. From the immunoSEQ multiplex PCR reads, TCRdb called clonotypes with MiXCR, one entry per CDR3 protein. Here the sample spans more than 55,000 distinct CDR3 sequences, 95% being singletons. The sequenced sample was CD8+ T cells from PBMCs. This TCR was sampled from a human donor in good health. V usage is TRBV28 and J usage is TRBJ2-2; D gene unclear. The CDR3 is CASSLANTGELFF. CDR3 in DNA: TGTGCCAGCAGTTTGGCCAACACCGGGGAGCTGTTTTTT.